This T cell receptor (beta chain) was sequenced for a study of beta chain features in type 1 diabetes. The isolated RNA, all of it, was reverse transcribed, so expressed TCRB transcripts were what got sequenced. Sequenced by immunoSEQ multiplex PCR; TCRdb stores in-frame clones only, minus some. The data show hundreds of thousands of clones, about 10% seen once. This clone has only a few counts. The antigen remains undetermined. Study findings and constraints: Sequencing used cDNA, and cells with high TCR expression could therefore be over-represented. Compared to healthy donors, patients appeared to have naive, central memory and Treg TCRB repertoires that were more alike.

CD45RO/CCR7/CD25/CD127/CD95/CD27 sorting isolated CD4+ naive, central memory, regulatory and stem cell-like memory cells. What was sequenced was naive CD4+ T cells from blood. The TCR comes from a woman aged 18-29 years in good health.

The CDR3 spells CASSSDPLGTSGRYEQYF. The CDR3 nucleotides read TGCGCCAGCAGCTCTGATCCCCTCGGGACTAGCGGGAGGTACGAGCAGTACTTC. This chain links TRBV5-1 with TRBJ2-7; 15 nucleotides agree with TRBD2. Germline V CDR1 and CDR2: SGHRS, YFSETQ. Trimming cost V 3 bases and J 4 bases; bases outside gene matches: 11. This CDR3 spans 18 amino acids.